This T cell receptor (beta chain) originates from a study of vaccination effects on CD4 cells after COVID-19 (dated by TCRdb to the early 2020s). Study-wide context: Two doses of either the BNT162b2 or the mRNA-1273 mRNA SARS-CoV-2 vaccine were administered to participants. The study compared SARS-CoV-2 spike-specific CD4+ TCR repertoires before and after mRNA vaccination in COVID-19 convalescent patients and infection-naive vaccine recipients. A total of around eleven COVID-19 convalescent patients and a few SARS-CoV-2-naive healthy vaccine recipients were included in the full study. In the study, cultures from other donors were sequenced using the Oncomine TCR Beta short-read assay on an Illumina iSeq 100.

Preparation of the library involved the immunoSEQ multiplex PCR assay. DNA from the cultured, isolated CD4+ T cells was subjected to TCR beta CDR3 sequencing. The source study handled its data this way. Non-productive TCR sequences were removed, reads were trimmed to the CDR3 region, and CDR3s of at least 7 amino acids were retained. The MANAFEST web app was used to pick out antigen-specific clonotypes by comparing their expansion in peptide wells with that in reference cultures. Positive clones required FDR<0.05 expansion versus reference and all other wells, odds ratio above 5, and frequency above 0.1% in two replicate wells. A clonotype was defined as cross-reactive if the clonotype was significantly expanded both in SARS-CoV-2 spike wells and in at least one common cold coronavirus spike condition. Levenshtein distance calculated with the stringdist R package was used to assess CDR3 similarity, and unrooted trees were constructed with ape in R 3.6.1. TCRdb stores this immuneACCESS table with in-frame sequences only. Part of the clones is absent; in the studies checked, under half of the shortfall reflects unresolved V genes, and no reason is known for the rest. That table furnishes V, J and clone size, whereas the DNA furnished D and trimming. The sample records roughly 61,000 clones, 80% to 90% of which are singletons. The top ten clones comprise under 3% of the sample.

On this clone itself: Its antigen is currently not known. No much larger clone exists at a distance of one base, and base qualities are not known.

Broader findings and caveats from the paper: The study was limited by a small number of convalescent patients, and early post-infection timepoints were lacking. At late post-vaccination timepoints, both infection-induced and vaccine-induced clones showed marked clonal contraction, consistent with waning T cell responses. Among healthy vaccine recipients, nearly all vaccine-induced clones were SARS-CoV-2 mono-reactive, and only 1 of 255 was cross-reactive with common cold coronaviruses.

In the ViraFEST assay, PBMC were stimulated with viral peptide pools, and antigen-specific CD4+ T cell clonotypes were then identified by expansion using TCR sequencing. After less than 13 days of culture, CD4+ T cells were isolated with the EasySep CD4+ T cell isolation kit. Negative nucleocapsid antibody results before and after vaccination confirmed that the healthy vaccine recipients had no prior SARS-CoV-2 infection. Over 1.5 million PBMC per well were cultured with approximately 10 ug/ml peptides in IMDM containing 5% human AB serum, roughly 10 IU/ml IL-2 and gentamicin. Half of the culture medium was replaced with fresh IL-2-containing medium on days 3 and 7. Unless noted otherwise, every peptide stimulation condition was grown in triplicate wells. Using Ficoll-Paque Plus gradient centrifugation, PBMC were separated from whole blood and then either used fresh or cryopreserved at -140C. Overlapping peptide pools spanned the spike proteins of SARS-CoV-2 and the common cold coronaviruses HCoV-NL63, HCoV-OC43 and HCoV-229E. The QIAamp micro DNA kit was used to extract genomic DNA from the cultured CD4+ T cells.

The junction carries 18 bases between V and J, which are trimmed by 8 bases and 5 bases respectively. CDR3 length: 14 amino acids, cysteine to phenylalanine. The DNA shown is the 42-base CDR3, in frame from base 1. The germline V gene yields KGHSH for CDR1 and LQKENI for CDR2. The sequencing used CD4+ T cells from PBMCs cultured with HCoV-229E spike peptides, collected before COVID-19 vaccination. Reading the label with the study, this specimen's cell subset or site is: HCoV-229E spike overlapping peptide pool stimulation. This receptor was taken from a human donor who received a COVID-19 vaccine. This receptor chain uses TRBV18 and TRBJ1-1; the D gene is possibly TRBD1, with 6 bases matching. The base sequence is TGTGCCAGCCACACCATCGACCAGGGGACTGAAGCTTTCTTT. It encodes CASHTIDQGTEAFF.